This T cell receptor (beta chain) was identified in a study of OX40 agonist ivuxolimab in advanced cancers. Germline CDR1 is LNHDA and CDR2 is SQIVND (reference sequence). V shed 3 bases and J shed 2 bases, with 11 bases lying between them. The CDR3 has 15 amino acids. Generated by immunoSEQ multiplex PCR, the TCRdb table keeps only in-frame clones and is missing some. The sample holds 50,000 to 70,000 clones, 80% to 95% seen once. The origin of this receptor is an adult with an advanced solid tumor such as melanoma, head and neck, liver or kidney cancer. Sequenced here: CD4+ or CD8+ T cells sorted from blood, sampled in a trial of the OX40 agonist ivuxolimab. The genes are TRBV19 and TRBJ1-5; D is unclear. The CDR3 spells CASSIWRAGNQPQHF. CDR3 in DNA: TGTGCCAGTAGTATCTGGAGGGCTGGCAATCAGCCCCAGCATTTT.